A selection of T cell receptor beta chains follows, all from one sample in a study of CD8+CD57+ T cells in acquired aplastic anemia. TCRdb re-called the reads through MiXCR, storing one row per CDR3 protein. This sample has 110,000 or so distinct CDR3 sequences, with under 60% found just once. The sample taken for sequencing was sorted CD4+, CD8+, or CD8+CD57+ T cells (not recorded which) from PBMCs. All receptors come from a human donor with aplastic anemia. CDR3s include the opening cysteine and the closing phenylalanine or tryptophan. D genes are given only for firm matches. A row's size may be missing; if present it is once, few, many or a size class.

CDR3	DNA	length	V	J	size	D
CASSSTGGGGGRTQYF	TGTGCCAGCAGCTCGACGGGCGGGGGAGGCGGGAGAACCCAGTACTTC	16	TRBV11-1	TRBJ2-5	NA	TRBD2
CSARRIHTEAFF	TGCAGTGCTAGAAGGATCCACACTGAAGCTTTCTTT	12	TRBV20-1	TRBJ1-1	NA	NA
CASSLARGAATEKLFF	TGTGCCAGCAGCTTGGCTCGGGGGGCCGCGACTGAAAAACTGTTTTTT	16	TRBV5-5	TRBJ1-4	many	NA
CATSSYGAGEQFF	TGTGCCACCAGCAGTTACGGGGCGGGAGAGCAGTTCTTC	13	TRBV15	TRBJ2-1	NA	NA
CAVTGGDFYGYTF	TGTGCCGTCACCGGAGGGGATTTCTATGGCTACACCTTC	13	TRBV10-3	TRBJ1-2	NA	NA
CASSPKWADTQYF	TGTGCCAGCAGCCCGAAGTGGGCAGATACGCAGTATTTT	13	TRBV7-3	TRBJ2-3	NA	NA
CASSPSGGAETQYF	TGTGCCAGCAGCCCTAGCGGGGGGGCTGAGACCCAGTACTTC	14	TRBV5-4	TRBJ2-5	NA	TRBD2
CASRGETGQPQHF	TGTGCCAGCAGGGGGGAAACAGGTCAGCCCCAGCATTTT	13	TRBV2	TRBJ1-5	NA	NA
CSVDRVETQYF	TGCAGTGTGGACAGGGTAGAGACCCAGTACTTC	11	TRBV20-1	TRBJ2-5	NA	TRBD1
CSAETGATVAYEQYF	TGCAGTGCAGAGACAGGGGCCACCGTAGCCTACGAGCAGTACTTC	15	TRBV20-1	TRBJ2-7	NA	TRBD1
CASSFPPDTQYF	TGTGCCAGCAGCTTTCCCCCAGATACGCAGTATTTT	12	TRBV7-9	TRBJ2-3	NA	NA
CASSVGFSYEQYF	TGTGCCAGCAGCGTAGGATTCTCCTACGAGCAGTACTTC	13	TRBV9	TRBJ2-7	few	NA
CASSPGLAREQYF	TGTGCCAGCAGCCCCGGACTAGCGAGGGAGCAGTACTTC	13	TRBV7-9	TRBJ2-7	NA	TRBD2
CASSFVNQPQHF	TGTGCCAGCAGCTTTGTCAATCAGCCCCAGCATTTT	12	TRBV5-6	TRBJ1-5	NA	NA
CSVDRGTNTGELFF	TGCAGCGTTGATCGGGGGACGAACACCGGGGAGCTGTTTTTT	14	TRBV29-1	TRBJ2-2	few	NA
CASSSYGETQYF	TGCGCCAGCAGCTCCTACGGAGAGACCCAGTACTTC	12	TRBV7-9	TRBJ2-5	NA	NA
CASSQARGGLGYGYTF	TGCGCCAGCAGCCAAGCGAGGGGGGGATTGGGCTATGGCTACACCTTC	16	TRBV4-3	TRBJ1-2	many	NA
CSASLNFRDTQYF	TGCAGTGCTAGTCTGAATTTTCGGGATACGCAGTATTTT	13	TRBV20-1	TRBJ2-3	NA	NA
CASSPGYEQYF	TGTGCCAGCAGCCCCGGCTACGAGCAGTACTTC	11	TRBV7-9	TRBJ2-7	many	NA
CASSFGTSGGRDTQYF	TGTGCCAGCAGTTTCGGGACTAGCGGGGGCCGTGATACGCAGTATTTT	16	TRBV12-3/TRBV12-4	TRBJ2-3	NA	TRBD2
CASSKGNTEAFF	TGTGCCAGCAGCAAGGGGAACACTGAAGCTTTCTTT	12	TRBV11-2	TRBJ1-1	NA	NA
CATSDPGLAGEYEQFF	TGTGCCACCAGTGACCCGGGACTAGCGGGAGAGTATGAGCAGTTCTTC	16	TRBV24-1	TRBJ2-1	NA	TRBD2
CAARDLNRESYTEAFF	TGTGCCGCCAGGGACCTTAACAGGGAATCCTACACTGAAGCTTTCTTT	16	TRBV24-1	TRBJ1-1	NA	NA
CASSLRTGGTAEQFF	TGCGCCAGCAGCTTAAGGACAGGGGGAACTGCTGAGCAGTTCTTC	15	TRBV5-1	TRBJ2-1	NA	TRBD1
CASSYQGPDTQYF	TGTGCCAGCAGCTACCAGGGCCCAGATACGCAGTATTTT	13	TRBV7-3	TRBJ2-3	once	NA
CAISETGDYEQYF	TGTGCCATCAGCGAGACAGGGGACTACGAGCAGTACTTC	13	TRBV10-3	TRBJ2-7	NA	TRBD1
CASSGVDSGRSSYNEQFF	TGTGCCAGCAGTGGGGTCGATAGCGGGAGGAGCTCCTACAATGAGCAGTTCTTC	18	TRBV2	TRBJ2-1	many	TRBD2
CASSGTPGQYYNEQFF	TGTGCCAGCAGTGGTACTCCGGGACAGTACTACAATGAGCAGTTCTTC	16	TRBV27	TRBJ2-1	NA	TRBD1
CASSVRAGELFF	TGTGCCAGCAGCGTTCGGGCCGGGGAGCTGTTTTTT	12	TRBV7-8	TRBJ2-2	NA	NA
CASRPAETYEQYF	TGCGCCAGCAGACCAGCGGAAACCTACGAGCAGTACTTC	13	TRBV10-2	TRBJ2-7	few	NA